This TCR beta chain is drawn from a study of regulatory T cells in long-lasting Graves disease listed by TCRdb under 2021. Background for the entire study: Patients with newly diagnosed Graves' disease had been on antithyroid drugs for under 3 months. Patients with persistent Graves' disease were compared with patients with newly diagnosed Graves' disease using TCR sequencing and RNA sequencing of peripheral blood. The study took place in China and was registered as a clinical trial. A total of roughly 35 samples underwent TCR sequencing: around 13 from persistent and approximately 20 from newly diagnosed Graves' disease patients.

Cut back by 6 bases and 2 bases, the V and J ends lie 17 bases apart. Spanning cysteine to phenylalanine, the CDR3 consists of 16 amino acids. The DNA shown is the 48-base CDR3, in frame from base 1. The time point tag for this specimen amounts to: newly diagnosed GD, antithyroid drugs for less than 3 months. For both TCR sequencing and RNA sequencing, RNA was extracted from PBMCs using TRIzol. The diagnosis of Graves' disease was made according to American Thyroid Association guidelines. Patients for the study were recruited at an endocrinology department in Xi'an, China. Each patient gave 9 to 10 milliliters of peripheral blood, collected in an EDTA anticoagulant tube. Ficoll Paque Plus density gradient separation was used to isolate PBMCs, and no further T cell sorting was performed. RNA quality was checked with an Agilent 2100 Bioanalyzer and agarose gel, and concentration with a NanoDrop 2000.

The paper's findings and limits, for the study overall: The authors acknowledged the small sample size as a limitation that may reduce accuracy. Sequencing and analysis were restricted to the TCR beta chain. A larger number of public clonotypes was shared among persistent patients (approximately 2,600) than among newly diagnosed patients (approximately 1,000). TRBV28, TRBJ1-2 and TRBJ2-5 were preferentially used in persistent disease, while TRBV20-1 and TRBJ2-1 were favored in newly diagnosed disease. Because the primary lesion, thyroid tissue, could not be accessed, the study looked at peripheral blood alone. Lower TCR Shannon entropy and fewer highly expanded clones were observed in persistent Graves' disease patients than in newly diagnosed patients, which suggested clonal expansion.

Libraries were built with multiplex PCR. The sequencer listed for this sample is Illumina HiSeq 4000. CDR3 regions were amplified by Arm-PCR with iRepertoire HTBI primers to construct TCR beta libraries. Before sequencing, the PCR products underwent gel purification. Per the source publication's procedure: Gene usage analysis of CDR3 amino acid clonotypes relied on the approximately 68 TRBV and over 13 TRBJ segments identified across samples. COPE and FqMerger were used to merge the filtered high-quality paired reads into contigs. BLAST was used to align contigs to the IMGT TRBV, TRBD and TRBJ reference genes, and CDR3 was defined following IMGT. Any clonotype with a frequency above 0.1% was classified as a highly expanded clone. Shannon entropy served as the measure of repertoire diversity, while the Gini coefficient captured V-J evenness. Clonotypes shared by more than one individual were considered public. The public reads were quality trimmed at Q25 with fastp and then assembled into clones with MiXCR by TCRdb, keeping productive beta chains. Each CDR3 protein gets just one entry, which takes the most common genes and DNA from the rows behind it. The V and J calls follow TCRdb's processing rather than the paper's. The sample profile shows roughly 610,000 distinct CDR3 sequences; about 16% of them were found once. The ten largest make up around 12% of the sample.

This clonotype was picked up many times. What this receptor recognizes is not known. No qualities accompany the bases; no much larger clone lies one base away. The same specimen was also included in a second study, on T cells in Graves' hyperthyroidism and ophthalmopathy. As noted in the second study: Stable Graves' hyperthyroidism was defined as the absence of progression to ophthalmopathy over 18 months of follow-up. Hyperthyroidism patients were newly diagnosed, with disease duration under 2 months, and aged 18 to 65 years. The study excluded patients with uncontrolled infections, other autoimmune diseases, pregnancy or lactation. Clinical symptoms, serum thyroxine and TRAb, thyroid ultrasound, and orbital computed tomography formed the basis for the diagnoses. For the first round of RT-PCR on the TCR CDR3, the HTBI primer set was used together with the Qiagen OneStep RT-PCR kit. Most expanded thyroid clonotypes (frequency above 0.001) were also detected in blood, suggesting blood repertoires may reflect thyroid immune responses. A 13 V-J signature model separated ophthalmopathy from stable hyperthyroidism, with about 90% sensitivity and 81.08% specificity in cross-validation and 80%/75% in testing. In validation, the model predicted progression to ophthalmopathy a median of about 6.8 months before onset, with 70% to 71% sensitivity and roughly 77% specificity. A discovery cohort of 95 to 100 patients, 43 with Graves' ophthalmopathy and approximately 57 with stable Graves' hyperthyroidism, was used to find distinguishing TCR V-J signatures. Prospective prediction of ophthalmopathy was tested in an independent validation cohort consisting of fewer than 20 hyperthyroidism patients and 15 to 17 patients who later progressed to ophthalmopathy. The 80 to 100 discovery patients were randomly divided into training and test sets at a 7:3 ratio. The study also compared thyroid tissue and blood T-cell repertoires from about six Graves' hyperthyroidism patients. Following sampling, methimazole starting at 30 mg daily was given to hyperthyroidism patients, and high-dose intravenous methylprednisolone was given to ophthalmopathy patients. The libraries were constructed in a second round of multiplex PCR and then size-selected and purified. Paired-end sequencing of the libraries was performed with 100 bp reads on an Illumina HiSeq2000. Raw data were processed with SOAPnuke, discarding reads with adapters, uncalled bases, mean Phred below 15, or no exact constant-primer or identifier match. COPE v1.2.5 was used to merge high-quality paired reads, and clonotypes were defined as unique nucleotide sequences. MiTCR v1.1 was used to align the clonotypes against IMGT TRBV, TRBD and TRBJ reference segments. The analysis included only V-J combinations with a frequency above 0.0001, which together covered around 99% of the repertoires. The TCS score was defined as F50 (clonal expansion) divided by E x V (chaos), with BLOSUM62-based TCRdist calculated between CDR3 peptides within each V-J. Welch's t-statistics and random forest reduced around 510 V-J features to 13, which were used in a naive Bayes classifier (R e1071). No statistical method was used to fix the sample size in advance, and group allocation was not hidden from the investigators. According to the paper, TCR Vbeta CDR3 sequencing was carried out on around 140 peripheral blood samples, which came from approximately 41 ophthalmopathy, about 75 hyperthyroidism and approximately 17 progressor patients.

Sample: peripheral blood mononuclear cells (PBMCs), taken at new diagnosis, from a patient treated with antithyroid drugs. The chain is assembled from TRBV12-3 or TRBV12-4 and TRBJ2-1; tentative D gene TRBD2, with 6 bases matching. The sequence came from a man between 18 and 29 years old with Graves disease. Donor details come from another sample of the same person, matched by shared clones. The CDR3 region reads CASRGGWSLAYNEQFF. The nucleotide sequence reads TGTGCCAGCAGGGGGGGTTGGTCCTTAGCCTACAATGAGCAGTTCTTC.